The 15 T cell receptor beta chains below all came from one sample that was sequenced in a study of blood T cell repertoires in COVID-19. Profiling relied on immunoSEQ multiplex PCR, and the TCRdb table lists in-frame clones only, not all of them. In the table there are about 210,000 clones, over 70% of which are singletons. Sequencing used peripheral blood. The receptors here all came from a man aged 50 to 59 with active or convalescent COVID-19.

This clone was found a few times. V gene TRBV5-1 combines with J gene TRBJ2-7, with 9 bases that match TRBD2. V was pared by 4 bases and J by 4 bases, with 12 bases of the junction left unmatched. This CDR3 is 16 amino acids long. The germline gives CDR1 SGHRS, CDR2 YFSETQ. Here the CDR3 DNA reads TGCGCCAGCAGCCCCTCGCCTAGCGGGACGCCTTACGAGCAGTACTTC. Amino acid sequence: CASSPSPSGTPYEQYF. Variable domain in full (rest from reference TRBV5-1 and TRBJ2-7): KAGVTQTPRYLIKTRGQQVTLSCSPISGHRSVSWYQQTPGQGLQFLFEYFSETQRNKGNFPGRFSGRQFSNSRSEMNVSTLELGDSALYLCASSPSPSGTPYEQYFGPGTRLTVT.

The genes are TRBV28 and TRBJ1-1, with a weak D call TRBD1 (5 bases). V lost 6 bases to trimming and J lost 5 bases, with 16 bases between them. CDR1 MDHEN and CDR2 SYDVKM come from the germline V gene. The CDR3 totals 14 residues. CDR3 amino acids: CASRDGGSVTEAFF. CDR3 nucleotides: TGTGCCAGCAGAGATGGGGGGTCGGTAACTGAAGCTTTCTTT.

The genes are TRBV6-5 and TRBJ1-1, with TRBD1 matching over 9 bases. Trimming at V came to 11 bases and at J to 5 bases, leaving 12 bases not matched to a gene. Germline V gives CDR1 MNHEY, CDR2 SVGAGI. CDR3 length: 14 amino acids. The DNA of the CDR3 is TGTGCCGCGTGCGACCGGGACAGGGTTACTGAAGCTTTCTTT. This sequence encodes CAACDRDRVTEAFF.

J is TRBJ2-3 and V is TRBV5-5, with TRBD1 matching over 9 bases. The junction had 2 bases not matched to a gene; V was cut back by 1 base and J by 2 bases. Germline loops: CDR1 SGHKS, CDR2 YYEKEE (reference sequence). This CDR3 spans 15 amino acids. The CDR3 region has the DNA TGTGCCAGCAGCTTGCGGACAGGGGACACAGATACGCAGTATTTT. It encodes CASSLRTGDTDTQYF.

The V and J genes are TRBV10-1 and TRBJ2-7, with D maybe TRBD2 (6 bases). V lost 5 bases, J lost 2 bases, and 16 bases lay in between. Germline CDR1 and CDR2: WNHNN and SYGVQD (reference sequence). The CDR3 loop spans 15 amino acids. CDR3 residues: CASSRERSLTYEQYF. The CDR3 region has the DNA TGCGCCAGCAGTCGGGAGCGTAGTTTAACCTACGAGCAGTACTTC.

The CDR3 DNA reads TGTGCCAGCAGTAGCGCAACAGGGTCGGGTCAGCCCCAGCATTTT. The encoded protein is CASSSATGSGQPQHF. The V gene is TRBV6-5, the J gene TRBJ1-5, with D maybe TRBD1 (6 bases). The CDR3 consists of 15 residues. The V gene lost 5 bases and the J gene lost 6 bases, with 17 bases spanning the gap. Germline V CDR1 and CDR2: MNHEY, SVGAGI.

In DNA, the CDR3 is TGTGCCAGCAGCATTCTGGGACAGAACTCTGGAAACACCATATATTTT. Translation: CASSILGQNSGNTIYF. The V gene is TRBV11-1, the J gene TRBJ1-3; 7 bases align to TRBD1. The CDR3 consists of 16 residues. Germline V CDR1 and CDR2: SGHAT, FQDESV (reference sequence). J gave up 0 bases and V 5 bases, and 7 bases lay outside the gene matches.

The sample holds a few counts of this clone. J is TRBJ1-2 and V is TRBV30; 8 positions agree with TRBD1. Unmatched junction bases numbered 6, after V lost 1 base and J lost 5 bases. The CDR3 has 14 residues. CDR1 and CDR2 from the germline V gene are GTSNPN and SVGIG (reference sequence). CDR3 DNA sequence: TGTGCCTGGAGTGGGAGGACAGGGTTTTATGGCTACACCTTC. Protein: CAWSGRTGFYGYTF.

The chain combines TRBV18 with TRBJ2-5; the match to TRBD2 covers 13 bases. The V segment lost 3 bases and the J segment 3 bases; nucleotides outside the gene matches: 19. The germline gives CDR1 KGHSH, CDR2 LQKENI. The CDR3 is 21 residues long. Written as DNA, the CDR3 is TGTGCCAGCTCACCGCTAACAGGGGGACCCGGACTAGCGGGAGAAAAAGAGACCCAGTACTTC. This gives the protein CASSPLTGGPGLAGEKETQYF.

The chain couples TRBV24-1 to TRBJ2-5; D may be TRBD2 (5 bases). The CDR3 is 12 amino acids. Germline CDR1 KGHDR, CDR2 SFDVKD. Trimming took 10 bases from V and 3 from J, leaving 11 bases between them. The CDR3, as DNA: TGTGCCACACAGAGGGAAGAAGAGACCCAGTACTTC. Protein sequence: CATQREEETQYF.

CDR3 nucleotides: TGTGCCAGCAGCTTAATCCGGTACCATGAGCAGTTCTTC. Protein sequence: CASSLIRYHEQFF. The chain is built from TRBV11-2 and TRBJ2-1; no clear D gene. V dropped 2 bases and J dropped 8 bases, with 10 bases sitting between them. The CDR3 loop spans 13 amino acids. CDR1 SGHAT and CDR2 FQNNGV come from the germline V gene.

V and J are TRBV5-1 and TRBJ1-1, with a possible D match to TRBD1 (6 bases). Between the trimmed V and J ends, which lost 2 bases and 3 bases, there was a span of 8 bases. Germline V gene data show CDR1 as SGHRS and CDR2 as YFSETQ. The length of the CDR3 is 13 residues. CDR3 sequence (DNA): TGCGCCAGCAGCTTACAGGGAGACACTGAAGCTTTCTTT. It codes for CASSLQGDTEAFF.

V usage is TRBV12-5 and J usage is TRBJ1-5, with a possible D match to TRBD1 (5 bases). The ends were cut back, 6 bases at V and 9 bases at J, with 18 bases in the middle. The CDR3 is made up of 14 amino acids. Germline CDR1 LGHNT, CDR2 FRNRAP. The CDR3 region is CASGFPTDTGPQHF. In DNA, the CDR3 is TGTGCTAGTGGATTCCCGACAGACACGGGGCCCCAGCATTTT.

A single count supports this clone. The rearrangement joins TRBV5-8 to TRBJ1-5, with D possibly matching TRBD1 (5 bases). CDR3 length: 14 amino acids. Germline V gene sequence: CDR1 SGHTS, CDR2 YDEGEE. Trimming pared 2 bases from V and 10 bases from J, leaving 16 bases between. As DNA, the CDR3 is TGTGCCAGCAGCTTCCGGACAATTTGGGGTCCCCAGCATTTT. This gives the protein CASSFRTIWGPQHF.

V and J are TRBV4-1 and TRBJ1-5, with no clear D. Trimming took 0 bases from V and 10 from J, leaving 10 bases between them. Germline values: CDR1 MGHRA, CDR2 YSYEKL. The CDR3 is 13 amino acids. CDR3 in amino acids: CASSQETVRPQHF. Written as DNA, the CDR3 is TGCGCCAGCAGCCAAGAAACAGTAAGACCCCAGCATTTT.